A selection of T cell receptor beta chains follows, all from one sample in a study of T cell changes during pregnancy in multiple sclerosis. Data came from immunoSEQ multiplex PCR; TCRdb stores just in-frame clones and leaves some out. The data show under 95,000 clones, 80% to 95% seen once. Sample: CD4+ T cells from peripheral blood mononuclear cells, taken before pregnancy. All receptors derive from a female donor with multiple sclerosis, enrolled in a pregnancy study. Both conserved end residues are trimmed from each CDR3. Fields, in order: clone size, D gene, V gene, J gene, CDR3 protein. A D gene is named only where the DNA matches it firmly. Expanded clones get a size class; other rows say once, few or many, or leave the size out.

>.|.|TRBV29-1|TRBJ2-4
SVLEDKNIQY
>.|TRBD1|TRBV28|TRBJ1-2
ASSPIGQGGYGYT
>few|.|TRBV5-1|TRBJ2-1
ASSFGRGDNEQF
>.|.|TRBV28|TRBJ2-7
ASSPVSGRNEQY
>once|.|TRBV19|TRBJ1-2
ASKFGGNYGYT
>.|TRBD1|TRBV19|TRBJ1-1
ASSIFGGGGTEAF
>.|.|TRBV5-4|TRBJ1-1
ASSPYNTNTEAF
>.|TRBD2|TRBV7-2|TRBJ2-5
ASSLTGGPRKTQY
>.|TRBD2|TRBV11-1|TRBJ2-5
ASSPDQAGGLIQY
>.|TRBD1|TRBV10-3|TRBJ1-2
AISQQGAVGYT
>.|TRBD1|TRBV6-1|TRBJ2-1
ASRVERQGYNEQF
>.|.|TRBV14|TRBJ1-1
ASSQARNTEAF
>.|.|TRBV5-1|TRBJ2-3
ASSLSHRVGTDTQY
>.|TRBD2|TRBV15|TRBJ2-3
ATSRSVAGGGDTQY
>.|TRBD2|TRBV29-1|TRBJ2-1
SVVPAGGVYNEQF
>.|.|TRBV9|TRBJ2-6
ASSISTGLGANVLT
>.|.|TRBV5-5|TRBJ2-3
ASSPFWRDTQY
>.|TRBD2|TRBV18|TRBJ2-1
ASSPKRGGPLTSSYNEQF
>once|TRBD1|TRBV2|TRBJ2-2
ASSMTGGGELF
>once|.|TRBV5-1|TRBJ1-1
ASSSQGSVNTEAF
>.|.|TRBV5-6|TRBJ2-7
ASQLGTKQAEQY
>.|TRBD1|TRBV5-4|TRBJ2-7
ASSSGQGYEQY
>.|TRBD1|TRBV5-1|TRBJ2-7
ASSVTGDEQY
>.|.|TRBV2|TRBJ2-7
ASTRGGIDEQY
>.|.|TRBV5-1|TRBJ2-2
ASSLGGLNTGELF
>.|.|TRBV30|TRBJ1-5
AWSVQGDQPQH
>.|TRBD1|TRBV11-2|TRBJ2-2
ASSNRGRQTGELF
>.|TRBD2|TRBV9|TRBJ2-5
ASSVGNSGEGETQY
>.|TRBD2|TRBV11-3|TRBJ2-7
ASSRRGDYEQY
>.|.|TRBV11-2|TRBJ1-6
ASSLDPSSPLH
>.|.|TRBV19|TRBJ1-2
ARIPQGNGYT
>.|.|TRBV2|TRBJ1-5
ASSEGPPGNQPQH
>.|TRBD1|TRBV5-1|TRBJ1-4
ASSQGTGITNEKLF
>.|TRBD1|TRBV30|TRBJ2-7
AWSGGRGSHEQY
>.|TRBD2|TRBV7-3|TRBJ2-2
ASSSPGGAGELF
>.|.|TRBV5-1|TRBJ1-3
ASSLTGHTSSGNTIY